The 6 T cell receptor beta chains reported below all come from one sample, sequenced in a study of blood T cell repertoires in COVID-19. Method: immunoSEQ multiplex PCR; TCRdb's copy keeps in-frame clones and lacks some. Here the sample spans approximately 150,000 clones, roughly three quarters being singletons. Sequencing was done on a sample of peripheral blood. All receptors derive from an older woman with acute or convalescent COVID-19.

The V gene is TRBV27, the J gene TRBJ1-2, with 7 bases matching TRBD1. CDR3 length: 13 residues. In germline, CDR1 is MNHEY, CDR2 SMNVEV (reference sequence). With V trimmed by 8 bases and J by 5 bases, 8 bases remained unmatched. Here the CDR3 reads CASSYRGWYGYTF. Written as DNA, the CDR3 is TGTGCCAGCTCATACAGGGGATGGTATGGCTACACCTTC.

DNA of the CDR3: TGTGCCAGCAGTGAAAGACTAGCCTACAATGAGCAGTTCTTC. Translated: CASSERLAYNEQFF. The chain recombines TRBV2 with TRBJ2-1, with D possibly being TRBD2 (6 bases). From germline, CDR1 is SNHLY and CDR2 FYNNEI. There are 14 residues in the CDR3. Trimming stripped 2 bases from V and 2 bases from J, with 7 bases between.

The V and J genes are TRBV5-1 and TRBJ1-1, with TRBD1 identical over 8 bases. Germline V gene sequence: CDR1 SGHRS, CDR2 YFSETQ. The CDR3 is 14 residues long. V gave up 3 bases and J gave up 7 bases; unmatched junction bases: 8. In DNA, the CDR3 is TGCGCCAGCAGCTCCCGGGGACAGGTAAATGAAGCTTTCTTT. The encoded protein is CASSSRGQVNEAFF. The full variable domain, with the rest looked up from reference TRBV5-1 and TRBJ1-1, is KAGVTQTPRYLIKTRGQQVTLSCSPISGHRSVSWYQQTPGQGLQFLFEYFSETQRNKGNFPGRFSGRQFSNSRSEMNVSTLELGDSALYLCASSSRGQVNEAFFGQGTRLTVV.

The J gene is TRBJ2-6, the V gene TRBV7-6; the D gene is possibly TRBD1 (6 bases). V lost 4 bases, J lost 2 bases, and 9 bases lay in between. The germline CDR1 and CDR2 sequences are SGHVS and FNYEAQ. The CDR3 covers 15 residues. The CDR3 sequence: CASSSTGAGANVLTF. The DNA of the CDR3 is TGTGCCAGCAGCTCGACAGGAGCTGGGGCCAACGTCCTGACTTTC.

This clone was seen more than once but under ten times. The V call is TRBV5-4, the J call TRBJ1-2; 9 bases agree with TRBD1. V was pared by 5 bases and J by 3 bases, with 8 bases of the junction left unmatched. Germline lookup yields CDR1 SGHNT and CDR2 YYREEE (reference sequence). This CDR3 comprises 15 residues. CDR3 region: CASRYWGQGDYGYTF. The DNA for the CDR3 is TGTGCCAGCAGATATTGGGGACAGGGAGACTATGGCTACACCTTC.

This chain connects TRBV24-1 to TRBJ1-5, with D hard to call. The CDR3 is 13 residues long. The germline V gene encodes CDR1 KGHDR and CDR2 SFDVKD. Trimming pared 5 bases from V and 3 bases from J, leaving 7 bases between. The CDR3 is CATSGDFNQPQHF. For the CDR3, the DNA is TGTGCCACCAGTGGAGACTTCAATCAGCCCCAGCATTTT.